The clone carrying this TCR beta chain was detected only once. Its antigen is not known. From the RT-PCR reads, TCRdb called clonotypes with MiXCR, one entry per CDR3 protein. The repertoire includes 800,000 to 1,000,000 distinct CDR3 sequences, 21% of them detected once, and roughly 10% sits in the top ten. The sample originates from a study of response to subunit inactivated influenza vaccine. Findings and caveats of the study: Authors suggested few new T cells are recruited by each seasonal influenza vaccination.

The sample in question was PBMCs from blood, obtained 5 days after vaccination. This clonotype originated in a man in his fifties or sixties who received an inactivated influenza vaccine.

CDR3 sequence reads: CASKALMAYQETQYF. The CDR3 DNA follows: TGTGCCAGCAAAGCCTTGATGGCGTACCAAGAGACCCAGTACTTC. The chain carries TRBV6-2 or TRBV6-3 and TRBJ2-5, with no clear D. V was pared by 7 bases and J by 0 bases, with 15 bases between. The CDR3 runs 15 residues. Per the germline V gene, CDR1 is MNHEY and CDR2 is SVGEGT.